The present entry profiles one TCR beta chain with its context. The antigen this receptor binds is unknown. Base quality data are lacking; no much larger clone is found one base away. V and J are truncated by 2 bases and 0 bases respectively, leaving an intervening sequence of 8 bases. Reading from cysteine to phenylalanine, the CDR3 counts 15 amino acids. Only the CDR3 DNA is retained, 45 bases long and in frame from the first base. CDR1 and CDR2, per the germline V gene, are ENHRY and SYGVKD. Library method: the immunoSEQ multiplex PCR assay. The multiplex PCR relied on a mix of 60 forward primers for TCR Vbeta segments and 13 reverse primers for TCR Jbeta segments. The CDR3 region of rearranged TCR beta genes was amplified from genomic DNA with a multiplex PCR assay. The Illumina HiSeq System was used to sequence the amplified TCR beta libraries as 87-base-pair reads. The original pipeline was this. A later analysis tallied around 80 million unique TCR beta chains across the 666 repertoires, and approximately 11 million of those chains were shared by two or more donors. A nearest-neighbor algorithm error-corrected the raw reads and collapsed the reads into unique sequences, merging closely related sequences to remove PCR and sequencing errors. CDR3 sequences were aligned to IMGT reference sequences to assign V, D and J gene segments. For a sequence to be retained, at least a six-nucleotide match to both a V gene segment and a J gene segment was required. Rearrangements were classified as productive when the CDR3 lacked stop codons and remained in frame with V and J, and all other rearrangements were classified as non-productive. Following IMGT convention, CDR3 was defined as the stretch from the second conserved V-encoded cysteine up to the conserved J-encoded phenylalanine. Sequences without an unambiguous match to a single V gene segment were excluded from the earlier analysis of about 600 of the donors. In an earlier analysis of more than 500 of the donors, a V segment was called functional when productive rearrangements were above 56.7%, and segregating when the standard deviation between donors exceeded 5%. A statistical classification framework was built for diagnosing cytomegalovirus status from the catalog of TCR beta chain sequences. In a later analysis, TCR nucleotide sequences were compared against IMGT/GENE-DB human TR gene sequences so that V and J genes could be assigned. Using the TCRdist pipeline, a later analysis assigned CDR3 sequences along with most-parsimonious VDJ recombination scenarios. In a later analysis, every TCR beta chain was defined by the combination of its CDR3 amino acid sequence and its V-gene family, and reads without a unique V-gene family were dropped. A later analysis removed 592 highly shared, low-generation-probability nucleotide sequences to deal with suspected cross-contamination and a sequencing artifact. For each public chain, a later analysis derived a clonal expansion index from normalized ranks of inferred template counts within each repertoire. In a later analysis, generation probabilities were computed with a VDJ recombination model fitted to out-of-frame rearrangements, and the resulting probabilities were checked against IGoR. In a later analysis, hypergeometric tests were used to score TCR-TCR, TCR-HLA and TCR-CMV co-occurrence, with a repertoire-size bias correction applied to TCR pairs. False discovery rates were estimated in a later analysis by permuting HLA or CMV assignments 20 times. A later analysis grouped co-occurring TCRs with DBSCAN, adding TCRdist sequence similarity when clustering within HLA-allele-positive subsets. Repertoires with fewer than 30,000 or more than 120,000 public chains were left out of co-occurrence clustering, as were five repertoires with anomalous nucleotide sharing. What TCRdb holds here is the immuneACCESS table cut down to in-frame rearrangements. Part of the clones is not present; checked against another copy, under half of the missing clones reflect an unresolved V gene, and the others are unexplained. V, J and clone size are those of that table, while D and trimming were read from the DNA. The sample records about 87,000 clones, around 68% of which are singletons. Of the sample, about a fifth falls within the top ten clones.

In total, approximately 690 healthy bone marrow donors made up the cohort. Cohort members were all nominally healthy when sampled, although unrecorded immune exposures were likely present. The donor was CMV seropositive and belonged to the group of more than 250 seropositive cohort members. Every donor gave a peripheral blood sample, and the peripheral blood mononuclear cells from that sample were used for TCR beta sequencing. The Qiagen DNeasy Blood Extraction Kit was used to extract genomic DNA from the blood cell samples. These data come from a study of cytomegalovirus exposure and HLA in healthy donors (dated by TCRdb to 2015 to 2018). Notes on the research overall: According to an earlier analysis of 587 of the donors, roughly 180 million T cells yielded 90 million to 130 million unique TCR beta sequences and approximately 300 Gb of sequence data. Among the roughly 430 genotyped donors, about 83% belonged to the genetic ancestry cluster associated with self-reported Caucasian donors. An early release covering more than 500 HLA-typed donors comprised 250 to 350 gigabases of sequencing data and approximately 80 million unique TCR sequences. The study aimed to test whether cataloging public T cell receptors could reveal signatures of past pathogen exposure. To predict cytomegalovirus infection status, the study brought together high-throughput TCR immunosequencing, statistical association of individual TCRs with disease status, and machine learning. Across some 400 genotyped donors of the cohort, an average of 235,054 unique TCR beta nucleotide sequences per donor were sequenced, and approximately 17% of those sequences were non-productive. Because of strong linkage in the cohort, four to six DR-DQ haplotypes were treated as single units for association and clustering. The later analysis used no new phenotypic data to find candidate immune exposures, relying instead on TCR beta sequences and their occurrence across donors. To decide whether each TCR beta V gene segment behaved as functional or pseudogenic, an earlier analysis of approximately 590 of the donors relied on high-throughput TCR beta sequencing. The study profiled the T cell repertoires of 500 to 800 subjects by immunosequencing and related them to cytomegalovirus serostatus. All discovery cohort repertoires had been generated using a single sequencing platform. In addition to the first cohort of hundreds of subjects, a separate validation cohort of 120 different subjects was used. HLA typing included class I and class II loci at four-digit resolution. To study patterns of TCR occurrence, a later analysis re-analyzed previously published TCR beta repertoires from 700 or so donors and added high-resolution HLA genotyping. In a later genetic analysis, genome-wide SNP genotypes for about three fifths of the roughly 670 donors were used, and that subset was treated as a discovery cohort. The number of typed donors differed by locus: about 620-640 for A, B, C, DRB1 and DQB1; 500 to 550 for DQA1; around 610 for DPA1; and about 470 for DPB1. Donor age, sex, ethnicity and CMV serostatus were compiled alongside the repertoire data.

The paper as a whole reports these results and caveats: The authors suggested that the approach could potentially be generalized to other disease states and immunological phenotypes. A further reported finding was that TCR beta sequences accurately predicted the HLA-A and HLA-B alleles for most subjects in the first cohort. Compared with equally common non-associated chains, HLA-associated TCR beta chains in a later analysis were more clonally expanded and had lower generation probabilities. A later genetic analysis reported fewer N-insertions in productive TCRs among donors in an Asian-associated ancestry cluster than the roughly 690-donor mean. V-gene and J-gene trimming of TCR beta chains was associated with a missense DCLRE1C variant in a later genetic analysis, and the association was replicated in an independent cohort. Only TCR beta chains were sequenced in this cohort, and the absence of alpha or paired-chain data limited detectable features. In vitro tests confirmed that three of the cytomegalovirus-associated TCR beta chains recognize cytomegalovirus antigens. At a false discovery rate of 0.05, a later analysis linked under 20,000 TCR beta sequences to specific HLA alleles. Most TCR sequences were seen in very few donors, while some public TCRs were found in many individuals. A cluster of highly shared sequence variants was judged likely to be a technical artifact of the sequencing pipeline. According to a later analysis, TCR association rates differed among HLA loci, with DRB1 alleles showing the most associated TCRs and HLA-C alleles showing the fewest. Some IMGT-functional V segments, including TRBV6-2 and TRBV6-3, could not be distinguished by the 87-base-pair reads and were therefore excluded. The classifier was reported to diagnose cytomegalovirus status with high specificity and sensitivity in both the original and validation cohorts. In an earlier analysis of several hundred of the donors, most TCR beta V segments were observed in productive rearrangements about 90% or about 30% of the time, broadly matching IMGT annotations. HLA typing was unavailable for some donors at each locus, so association tests used only the typed subset. Some 15 rarely observed V segments, including chromosome 9 orphons, were excluded from the earlier analysis of several hundred of the donors because counts were too low. The study gave a list of 150 to 200 TCR beta chains associated with cytomegalovirus. The only immune exposure information available for the cohort was CMV serostatus. Linkage disequilibrium might explain the correlated functional status among segregating V segments, but an unknown experimental factor could not be excluded. The presence/absence analyses assumed that sequencing depth was roughly uniform across donors, and that assumption may not be true. According to a later analysis, most CMV-associated TCR beta chains appeared to be HLA-restricted, and the HLA associations seemed to be driven largely by CMV exposure. According to a later analysis, parvovirus B19, influenza, CMV and Epstein-Barr virus appeared linked to several top co-occurrence clusters. When HLA alleles, especially DR and DQ, strongly co-occurred, TCR associations were difficult to assign to individual alleles.

Sequenced sample: PBMCs. The source is a man under 40 in good health and CMV-seropositive. Here the chain combines TRBV10-3 and TRBJ1-5; tentative D gene TRBD1, with 5 bases matching. The DNA reads TGTGCCATCAGTGAGGGGGCGGATAGCAATCAGCCCCAGCATTTT. Its translation is CAISEGADSNQPQHF.